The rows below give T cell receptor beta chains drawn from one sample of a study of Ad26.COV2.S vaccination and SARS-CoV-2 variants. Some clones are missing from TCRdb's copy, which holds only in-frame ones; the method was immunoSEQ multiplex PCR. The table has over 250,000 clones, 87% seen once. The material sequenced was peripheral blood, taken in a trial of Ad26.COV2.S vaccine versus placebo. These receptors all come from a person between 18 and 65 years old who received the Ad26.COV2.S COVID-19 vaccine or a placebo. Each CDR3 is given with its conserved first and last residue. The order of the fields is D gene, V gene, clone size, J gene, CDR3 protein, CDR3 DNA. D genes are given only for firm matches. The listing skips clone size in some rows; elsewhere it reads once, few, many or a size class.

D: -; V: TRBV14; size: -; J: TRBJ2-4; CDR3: CASSQAGSLNIQYF; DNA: TGTGCCAGCAGCCAAGCCGGGAGTCTGAACATTCAGTACTTC
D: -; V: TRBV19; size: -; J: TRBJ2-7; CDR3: CASSIGGAGGLYEQYF; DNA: TGTGCCAGTAGTATAGGAGGGGCAGGGGGACTCTACGAGCAGTACTTC
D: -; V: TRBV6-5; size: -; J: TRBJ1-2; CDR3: CASSPRGGQRGYTF; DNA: TGTGCCAGCAGTCCCCGAGGGGGACAACGTGGCTACACCTTC
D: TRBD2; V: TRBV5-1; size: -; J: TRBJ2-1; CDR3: CASSPLAGTPAGEQFF; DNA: TGCGCCAGCAGCCCTTTAGCGGGAACCCCCGCGGGGGAGCAGTTCTTC
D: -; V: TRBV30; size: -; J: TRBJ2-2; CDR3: CAWSGDRPNTGELFF; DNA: TGTGCCTGGAGCGGAGACAGGCCGAACACCGGGGAGCTGTTTTTT
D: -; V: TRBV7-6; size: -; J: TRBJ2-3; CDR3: CASSSNLADTQYF; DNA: TGTGCCAGCAGCTCTAACCTAGCAGATACGCAGTATTTT
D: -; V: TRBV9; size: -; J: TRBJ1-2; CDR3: CASSPDSSNYGYTF; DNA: TGTGCCAGCAGCCCGGACAGTTCTAACTATGGCTACACCTTC
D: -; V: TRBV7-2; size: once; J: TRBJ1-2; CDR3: CASSSGGVDGYTF; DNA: TGTGCCAGCAGCTCCGGCGGGGTAGACGGCTACACCTTC
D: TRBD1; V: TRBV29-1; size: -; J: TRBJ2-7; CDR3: CSVEAGQGKYF; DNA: TGCAGCGTTGAAGCCGGACAGGGGAAGTACTTC
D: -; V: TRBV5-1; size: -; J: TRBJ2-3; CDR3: CASSLAGASTDTQYF; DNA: TGCGCCAGCAGCTTGGCGGGGGCCTCCACAGATACGCAGTATTTT
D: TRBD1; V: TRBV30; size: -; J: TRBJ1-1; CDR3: CAWGDRGEEAFF; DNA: TGTGCCTGGGGCGACAGGGGGGAGGAAGCTTTCTTT
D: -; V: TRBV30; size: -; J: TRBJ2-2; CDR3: CAWRSGLAGTGELFF; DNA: TGTGCCTGGAGAAGTGGGCTCGCTGGGACCGGGGAGCTGTTTTTT
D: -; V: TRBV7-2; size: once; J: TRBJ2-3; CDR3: CASSRSGVVDTQYF; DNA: TGTGCCAGCAGCCGCTCGGGAGTAGTAGATACGCAGTATTTT
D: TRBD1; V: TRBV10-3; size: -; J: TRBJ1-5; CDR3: CAISDGAGGYIGNQPQHF; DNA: TGTGCCATCAGTGATGGGGCAGGGGGATATATCGGCAATCAGCCCCAGCATTTT
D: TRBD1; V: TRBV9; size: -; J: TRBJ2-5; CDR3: CASSSAGTGKQTQYF; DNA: TGTGCCAGCAGCTCCGCCGGGACAGGAAAACAGACCCAGTACTTC
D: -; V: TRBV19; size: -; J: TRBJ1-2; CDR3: CASSTYIAANYGYTF; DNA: TGTGCCTCCAGTACTTATATCGCCGCTAACTATGGCTACACCTTC
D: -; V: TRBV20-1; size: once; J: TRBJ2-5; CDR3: CSASVLTGLIQETQYF; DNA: TGCAGTGCTAGTGTTCTTACTGGACTTATACAAGAGACCCAGTACTTC
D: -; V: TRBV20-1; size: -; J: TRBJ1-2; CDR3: CSASMGGRRTDYGYTF; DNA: TGCAGTGCTAGTATGGGGGGAAGGCGGACGGACTATGGCTACACCTTC
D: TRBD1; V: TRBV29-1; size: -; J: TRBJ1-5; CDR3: CSVRTGTGVFQPQHF; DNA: TGCAGCGTTCGCACCGGGACAGGGGTTTTTCAGCCCCAGCATTTT
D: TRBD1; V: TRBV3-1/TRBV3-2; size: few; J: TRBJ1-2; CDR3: CASSHSGTGVGYGYTF; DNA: TGTGCCAGCAGCCACTCCGGGACAGGGGTAGGGTATGGCTACACCTTC
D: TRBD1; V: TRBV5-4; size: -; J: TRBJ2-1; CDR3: CASSKRQGYNEQFF; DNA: TGTGCCAGCAGTAAAAGACAGGGGTACAATGAGCAGTTCTTC
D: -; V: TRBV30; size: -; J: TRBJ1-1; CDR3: CAWSVAGKENTEAFF; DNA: TGTGCCTGGAGTGTGGCAGGGAAGGAGAACACTGAAGCTTTCTTT
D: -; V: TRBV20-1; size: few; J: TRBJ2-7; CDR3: CSASPAGGGEQYF; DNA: TGCAGTGCTAGTCCTGCAGGGGGGGGAGAGCAGTACTTC
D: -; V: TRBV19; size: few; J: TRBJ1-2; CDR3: CASSRTDNYGYTF; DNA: TGTGCCAGTAGTCGGACAGACAACTATGGCTACACCTTC
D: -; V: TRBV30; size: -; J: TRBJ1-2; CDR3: CAWSAGTGYGYTF; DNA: TGTGCCTGGAGTGCGGGGACGGGGTATGGCTACACCTTC
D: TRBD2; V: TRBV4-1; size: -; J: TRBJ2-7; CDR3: CASSQASGLRYEQYF; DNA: TGCGCCAGCAGCCAAGCTAGCGGGTTACGCTACGAGCAGTACTTC
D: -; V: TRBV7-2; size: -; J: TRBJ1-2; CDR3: CASSLIGGSGYTF; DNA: TGTGCCAGCAGCCTCATTGGGGGGTCCGGCTACACCTTC
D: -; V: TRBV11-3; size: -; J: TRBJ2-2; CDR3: CASSFLLGELFF; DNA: TGTGCCAGCAGCTTTTTGCTCGGGGAGCTGTTTTTT
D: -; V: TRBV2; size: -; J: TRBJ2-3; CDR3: CASSGGWSTDTQYF; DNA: TGTGCCAGCAGTGGGGGCTGGAGCACAGATACGCAGTATTTT
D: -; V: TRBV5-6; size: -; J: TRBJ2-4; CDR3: CASSFPGTNIQYF; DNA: TGTGCCAGCAGCTTCCCAGGAACTAACATTCAGTACTTC
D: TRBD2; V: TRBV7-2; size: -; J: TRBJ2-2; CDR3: CASSRSSASGSRNGELFF; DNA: TGTGCCAGCAGCCGCTCGAGTGCTAGCGGGAGTCGGAACGGGGAGCTGTTTTTT
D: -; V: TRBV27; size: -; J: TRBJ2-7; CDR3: CASSSGTVSSYEQYF; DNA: TGTGCCAGCAGTTCCGGGACGGTTAGCTCCTACGAGCAGTACTTC
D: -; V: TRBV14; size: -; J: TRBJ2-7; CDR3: CASSPGTPNYEQYF; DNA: TGTGCCAGCAGCCCCGGGACACCTAACTACGAGCAGTACTTC
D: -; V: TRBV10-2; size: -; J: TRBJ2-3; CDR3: CASRTGTRGHGDTQYF; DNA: TGCGCCAGCAGAACCGGGACCAGGGGCCATGGGGATACGCAGTATTTT
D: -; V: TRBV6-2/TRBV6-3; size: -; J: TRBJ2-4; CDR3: CASRPPGVDIQYF; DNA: TGTGCCAGCAGACCTCCCGGGGTCGACATTCAGTACTTC
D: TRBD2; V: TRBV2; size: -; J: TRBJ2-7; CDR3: CASSGLAGAITYEQYF; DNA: TGTGCCAGCAGTGGACTAGCGGGGGCCATTACCTACGAGCAGTACTTC
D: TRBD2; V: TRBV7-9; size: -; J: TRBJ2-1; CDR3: CASSKLGGRFYNEQFF; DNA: TGTGCCAGCAGCAAGCTCGGCGGGAGGTTCTACAATGAGCAGTTCTTC
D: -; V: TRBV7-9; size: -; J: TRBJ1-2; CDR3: CASSLLGQSNYGYTF; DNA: TGTGCCAGCAGCTTATTAGGACAGTCTAACTATGGCTACACCTTC
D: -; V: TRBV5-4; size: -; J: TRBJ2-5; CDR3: CASSARGPKTQYF; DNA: TGTGCCAGCAGCGCACGGGGCCCCAAGACCCAGTACTTC
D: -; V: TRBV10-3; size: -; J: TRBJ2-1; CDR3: CAISLLAATHNEQFF; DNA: TGTGCCATCAGTTTATTGGCGGCTACCCACAATGAGCAGTTCTTC
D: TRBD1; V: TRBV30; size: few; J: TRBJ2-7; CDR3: CAWSASGQPYEQYF; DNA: TGTGCCTGGAGTGCCTCGGGACAGCCCTACGAGCAGTACTTC
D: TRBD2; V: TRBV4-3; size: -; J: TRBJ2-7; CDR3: CASSQDASGRTYEQYF; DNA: TGCGCCAGCAGCCAAGATGCTAGCGGGAGAACCTACGAGCAGTACTTC
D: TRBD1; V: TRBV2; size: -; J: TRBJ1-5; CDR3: CASSVQGGQPQHF; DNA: TGTGCCAGCAGTGTACAGGGGGGTCAGCCCCAGCATTTT
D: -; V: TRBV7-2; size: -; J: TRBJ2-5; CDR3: CASTGPDRETQYF; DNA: TGTGCCAGCACTGGGCCCGACCGGGAGACCCAGTACTTC
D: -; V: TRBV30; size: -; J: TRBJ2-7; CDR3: CAWSVEGVSEQYF; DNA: TGTGCCTGGAGTGTGGAAGGGGTCTCAGAGCAGTACTTC
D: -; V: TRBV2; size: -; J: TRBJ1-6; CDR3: CASSEQDSYNSPLHF; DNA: TGTGCCAGCAGTGAACAGGACTCCTATAATTCACCCCTCCACTTT
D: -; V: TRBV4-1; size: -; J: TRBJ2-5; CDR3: CASQSRASQETQYF; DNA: TGCGCCAGTCAAAGCCGGGCTTCCCAAGAGACCCAGTACTTC
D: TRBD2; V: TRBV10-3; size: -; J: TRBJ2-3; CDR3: CAISTGLAHQADTQYF; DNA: TGTGCCATCAGTACGGGACTAGCTCATCAGGCAGATACGCAGTATTTT
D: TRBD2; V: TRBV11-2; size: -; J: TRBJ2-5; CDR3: CASSLSGVGLAEETQYF; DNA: TGTGCCAGCAGCTTATCTGGTGTCGGACTAGCGGAAGAGACCCAGTACTTC
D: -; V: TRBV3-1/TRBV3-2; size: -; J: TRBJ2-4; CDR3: CASSQELGRGRRDIQYF; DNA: TGTGCCAGCAGCCAAGAGTTAGGCAGAGGACGGAGGGACATTCAGTACTTC
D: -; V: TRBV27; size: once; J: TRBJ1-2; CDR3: CASSLSPDRNYGYTF; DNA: TGTGCCAGCAGTTTGTCCCCGGACAGAAACTATGGCTACACCTTC
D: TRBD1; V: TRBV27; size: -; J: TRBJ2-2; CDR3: CASSLAGGHGELFF; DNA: TGTGCCAGCAGTTTAGCAGGGGGCCACGGGGAGCTGTTTTTT
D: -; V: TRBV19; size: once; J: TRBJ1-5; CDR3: CASSIRRTVNQPQHF; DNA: TGTGCCAGTAGTATTCGACGGACAGTCAATCAGCCCCAGCATTTT
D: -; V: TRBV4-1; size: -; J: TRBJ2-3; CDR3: CASSSPAGNTDTQYF; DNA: TGCGCCAGCAGCTCCCCCGCGGGAAACACAGATACGCAGTATTTT
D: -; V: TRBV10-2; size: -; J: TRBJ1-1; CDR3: CASSEPQEDTEAFF; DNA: TGCGCCAGCAGTGAACCCCAGGAGGACACTGAAGCTTTCTTT